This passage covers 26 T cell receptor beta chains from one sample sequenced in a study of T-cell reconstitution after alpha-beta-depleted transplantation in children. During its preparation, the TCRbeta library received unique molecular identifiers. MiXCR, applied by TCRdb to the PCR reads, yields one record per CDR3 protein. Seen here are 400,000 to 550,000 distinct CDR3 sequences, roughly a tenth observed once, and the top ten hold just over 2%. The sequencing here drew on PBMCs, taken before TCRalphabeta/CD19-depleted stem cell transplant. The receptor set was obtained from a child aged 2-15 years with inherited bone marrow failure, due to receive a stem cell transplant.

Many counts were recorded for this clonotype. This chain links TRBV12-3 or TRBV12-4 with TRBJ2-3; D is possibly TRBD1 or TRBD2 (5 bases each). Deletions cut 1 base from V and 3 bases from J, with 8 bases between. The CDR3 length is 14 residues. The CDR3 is CASSLGGYTDTQYF. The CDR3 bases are TGTGCCAGCAGTTTAGGGGGGTATACAGATACGCAGTATTTT.

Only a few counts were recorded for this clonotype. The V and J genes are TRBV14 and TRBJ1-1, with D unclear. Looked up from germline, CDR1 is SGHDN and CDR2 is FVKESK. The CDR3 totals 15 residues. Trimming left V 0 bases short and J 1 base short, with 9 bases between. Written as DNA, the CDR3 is TGTGCCAGCAGCCAAGACGGGTGGGGGAACACTGAAGCTTTCTTT. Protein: CASSQDGWGNTEAFF.

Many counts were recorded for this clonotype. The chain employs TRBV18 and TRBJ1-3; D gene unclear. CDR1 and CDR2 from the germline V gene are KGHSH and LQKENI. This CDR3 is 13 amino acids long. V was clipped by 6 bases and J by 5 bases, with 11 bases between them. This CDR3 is CASSPTTRNTIYF. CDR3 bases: TGTGCCAGCTCGCCGACGACGCGAAACACCATATATTTT.

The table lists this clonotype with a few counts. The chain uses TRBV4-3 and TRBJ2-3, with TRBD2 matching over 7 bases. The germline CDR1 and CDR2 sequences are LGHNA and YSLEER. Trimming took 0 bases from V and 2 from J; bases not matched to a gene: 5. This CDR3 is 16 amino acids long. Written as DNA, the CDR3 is TGCGCCAGCAGCCAAGACGGGACTACCTTCACAGATACGCAGTATTTT. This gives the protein CASSQDGTTFTDTQYF.

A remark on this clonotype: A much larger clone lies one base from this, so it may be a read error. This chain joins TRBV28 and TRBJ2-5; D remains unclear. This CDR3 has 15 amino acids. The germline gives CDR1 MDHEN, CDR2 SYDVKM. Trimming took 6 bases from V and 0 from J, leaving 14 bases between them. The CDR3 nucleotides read TGTGCCAGCAGGTTTTGGCAGGACCACCAAGAGACCCAGTACTTC. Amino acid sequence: CASRFWQDHQETQYF.

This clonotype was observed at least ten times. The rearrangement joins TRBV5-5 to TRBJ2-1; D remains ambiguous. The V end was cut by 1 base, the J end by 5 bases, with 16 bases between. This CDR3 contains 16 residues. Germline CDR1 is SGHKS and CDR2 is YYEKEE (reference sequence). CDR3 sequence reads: CASSLRWSALNNEQFF. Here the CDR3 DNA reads TGTGCCAGCAGCTTGAGGTGGAGCGCCTTAAACAATGAGCAGTTCTTC.

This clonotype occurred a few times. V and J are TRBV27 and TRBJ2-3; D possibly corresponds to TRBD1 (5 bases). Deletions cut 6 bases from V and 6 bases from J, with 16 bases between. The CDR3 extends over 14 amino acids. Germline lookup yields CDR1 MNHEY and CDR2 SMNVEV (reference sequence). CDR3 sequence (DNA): TGTGCCAGCAGCCCATATGCAGGGTCCGATACGCAGTATTTT. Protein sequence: CASSPYAGSDTQYF.

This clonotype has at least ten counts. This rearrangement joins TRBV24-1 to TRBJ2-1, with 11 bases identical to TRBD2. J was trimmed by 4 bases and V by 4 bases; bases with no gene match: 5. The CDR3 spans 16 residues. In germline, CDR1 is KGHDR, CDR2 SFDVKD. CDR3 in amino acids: CATSDPGTSGYNEQFF. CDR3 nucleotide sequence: TGTGCCACCAGTGACCCCGGGACTAGCGGTTACAATGAGCAGTTCTTC.

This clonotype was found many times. The CDR3 here is CASRTGLPTGELFF. The CDR3 coding sequence is TGTGCCAGTCGGACAGGTTTGCCCACCGGGGAGCTGTTTTTT. V is TRBV12-3 or TRBV12-4 and J is TRBJ2-2; TRBD1 agrees at 7 bases. With V trimmed by 9 bases and J by 4 bases, 8 bases remained unmatched. This CDR3 is 14 amino acids long.

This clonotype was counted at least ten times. CDR3 loop: CASSQEAATGVEAFF. CDR3 sequence (DNA): TGCGCCAGCAGCCAAGAAGCGGCTACAGGGGTTGAAGCTTTCTTT. This chain connects TRBV4-3 to TRBJ1-1; 7 bases match TRBD1. The CDR3 is made up of 15 amino acids. The junction had 8 bases not matched to a gene; V was cut back by 0 bases and J by 7 bases. Germline V gene data show CDR1 as LGHNA and CDR2 as YSLEER.

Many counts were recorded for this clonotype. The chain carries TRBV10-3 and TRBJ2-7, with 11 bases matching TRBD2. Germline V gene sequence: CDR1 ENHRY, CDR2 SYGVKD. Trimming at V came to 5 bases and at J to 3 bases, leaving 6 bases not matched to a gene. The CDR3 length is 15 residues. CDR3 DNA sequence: TGTGCCATCAGTCCTAGCGGGAGGTCCCACTACGAGCAGTACTTC. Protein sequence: CAISPSGRSHYEQYF.

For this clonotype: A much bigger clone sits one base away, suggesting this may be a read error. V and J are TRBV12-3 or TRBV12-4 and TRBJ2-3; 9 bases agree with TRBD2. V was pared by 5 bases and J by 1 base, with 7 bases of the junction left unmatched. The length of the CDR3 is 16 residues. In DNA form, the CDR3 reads TGTGCCAGCAGTCTTGTAGCGGGAGAGGGCACAGATACGCAGTATTTT. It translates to CASSLVAGEGTDTQYF.

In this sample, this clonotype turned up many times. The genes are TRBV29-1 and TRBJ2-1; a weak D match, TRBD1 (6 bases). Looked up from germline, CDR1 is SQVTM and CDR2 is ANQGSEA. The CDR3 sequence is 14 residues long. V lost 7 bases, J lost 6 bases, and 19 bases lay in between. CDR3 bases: TGCAGCGACGTACAGGGTGGGGCGGTCAATGAGCAGTTCTTC. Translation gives CSDVQGGAVNEQFF.

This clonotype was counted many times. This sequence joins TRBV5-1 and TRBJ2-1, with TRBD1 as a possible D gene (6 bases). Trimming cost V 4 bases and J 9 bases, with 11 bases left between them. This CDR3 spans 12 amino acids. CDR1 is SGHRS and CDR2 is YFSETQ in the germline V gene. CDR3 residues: CASSLGAGEQFF. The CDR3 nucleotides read TGCGCCAGCAGCCTGGGGGCAGGTGAGCAGTTCTTC.

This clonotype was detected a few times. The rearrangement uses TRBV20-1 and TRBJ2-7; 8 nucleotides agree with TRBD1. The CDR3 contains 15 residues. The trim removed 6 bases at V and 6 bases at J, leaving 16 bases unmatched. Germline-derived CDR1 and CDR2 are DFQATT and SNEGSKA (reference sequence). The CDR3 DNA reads TGCAGTGCCATGGACAGGGAGGAGGTCTTGGGCGAGCAGTACTTC. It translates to CSAMDREEVLGEQYF.

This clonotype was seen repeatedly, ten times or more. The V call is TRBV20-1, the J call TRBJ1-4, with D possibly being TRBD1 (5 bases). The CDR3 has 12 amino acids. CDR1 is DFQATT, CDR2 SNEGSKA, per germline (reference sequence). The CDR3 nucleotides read TGCAGCGTCGGACACCCTGCGAAAAAACTGTTTTTT. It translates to CSVGHPAKKLFF.

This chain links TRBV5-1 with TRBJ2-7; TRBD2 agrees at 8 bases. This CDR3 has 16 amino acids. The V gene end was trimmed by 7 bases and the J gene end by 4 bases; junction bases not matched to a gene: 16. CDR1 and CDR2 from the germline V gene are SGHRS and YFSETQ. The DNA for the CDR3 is TGCGCCAGCCAGCGAGCAACGGGAGGGCCCTCGTACGAGCAGTACTTC. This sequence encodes CASQRATGGPSYEQYF.

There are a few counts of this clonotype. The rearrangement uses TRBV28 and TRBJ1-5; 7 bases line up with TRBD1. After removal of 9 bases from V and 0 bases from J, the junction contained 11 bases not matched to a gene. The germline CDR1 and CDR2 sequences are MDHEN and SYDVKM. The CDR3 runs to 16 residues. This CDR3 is CASIGQDHFSNQPQHF. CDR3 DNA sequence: TGTGCCAGTATCGGACAGGACCACTTTAGCAATCAGCCCCAGCATTTT.

CDR3 nucleotide sequence: TGCGCCAGCAGCGGGGCGGGACCCACAGATACGCAGTATTTT. Translating it yields CASSGAGPTDTQYF. This chain uses TRBV23-1 with TRBJ2-3, with a tentative D call TRBD2 (6 bases). TRBV23-1 is marked as an open reading frame, function uncertain. Trimming cost V 6 bases and J 2 bases, with 12 bases left between them. The CDR3 sequence is 14 residues long.

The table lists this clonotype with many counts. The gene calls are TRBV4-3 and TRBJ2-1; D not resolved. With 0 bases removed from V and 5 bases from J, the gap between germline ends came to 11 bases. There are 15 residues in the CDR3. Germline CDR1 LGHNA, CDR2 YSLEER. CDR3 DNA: TGCGCCAGCAGCCAAGAACCTAGTCCAGACAATGAGCAGTTCTTC. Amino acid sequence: CASSQEPSPDNEQFF.

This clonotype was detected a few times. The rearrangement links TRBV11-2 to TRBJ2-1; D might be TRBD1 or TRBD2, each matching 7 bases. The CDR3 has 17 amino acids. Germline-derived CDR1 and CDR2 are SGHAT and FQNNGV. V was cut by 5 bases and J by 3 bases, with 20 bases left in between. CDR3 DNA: TGTGCCAGCAGCCCAGGGGGGGGGCGGGAGAGCTACAATGAGCAGTTCTTC. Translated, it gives CASSPGGGRESYNEQFF.

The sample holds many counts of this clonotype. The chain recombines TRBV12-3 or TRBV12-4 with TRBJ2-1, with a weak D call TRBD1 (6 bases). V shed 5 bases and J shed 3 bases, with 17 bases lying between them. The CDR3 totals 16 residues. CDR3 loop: CASSRRDTLIYNEQFF. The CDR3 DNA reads TGTGCCAGCAGTCGACGGGACACCCTTATCTACAATGAGCAGTTCTTC.

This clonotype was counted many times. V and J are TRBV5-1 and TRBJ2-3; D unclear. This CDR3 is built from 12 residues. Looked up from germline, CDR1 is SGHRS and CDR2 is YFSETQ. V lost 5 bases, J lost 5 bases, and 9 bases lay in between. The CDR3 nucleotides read TGCGCCAGCAGTCAGGATGGAGATACGCAGTATTTT. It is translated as CASSQDGDTQYF.

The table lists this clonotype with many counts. The CDR3, as DNA: TGTGCCAGCAGTATCCGCACGGGACTAGCGGGAACCATGGTGATCTACAATGAGCAGTTCTTC. This encodes CASSIRTGLAGTMVIYNEQFF. This chain uses TRBV11-1 with TRBJ2-1, with TRBD2 matching over 13 bases. CDR1 and CDR2 from the germline V gene are SGHAT and FQDESV (reference sequence). J gave up 3 bases and V 6 bases, and 20 bases lay outside the gene matches. This CDR3 contains 21 residues. Full variable domain (missing parts from reference TRBV11-1 and TRBJ2-1): EAEVAQSPRYKITEKSQAVAFWCDPISGHATLYWYRQILGQGPELLVQFQDESVVDDSQLPKDRFSAERLKGVDSTLKIQPAELGDSAMYLCASSIRTGLAGTMVIYNEQFFGPGTRLTVL.

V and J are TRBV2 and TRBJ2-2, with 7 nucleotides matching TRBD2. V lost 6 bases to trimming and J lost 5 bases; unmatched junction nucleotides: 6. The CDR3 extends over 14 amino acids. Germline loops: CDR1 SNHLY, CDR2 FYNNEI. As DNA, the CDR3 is TGTGCCAGCAGGCTAGCGGTAGGGACCGGGGAGCTGTTTTTT. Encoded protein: CASRLAVGTGELFF.

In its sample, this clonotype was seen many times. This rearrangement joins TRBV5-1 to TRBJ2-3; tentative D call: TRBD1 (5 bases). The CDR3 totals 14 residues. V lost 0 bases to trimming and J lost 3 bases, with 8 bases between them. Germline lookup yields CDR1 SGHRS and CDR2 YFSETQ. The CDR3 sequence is CASSLGQWTDTQYF. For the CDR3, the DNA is TGCGCCAGCAGCTTGGGACAGTGGACAGATACGCAGTATTTT.